The 21 T cell receptor beta chains below come from one sample, sequenced in a study of spatial heterogeneity in lung cancer. Findings and limits, study-wide: The study found that expanded intratumoral alpha and beta TCR counts tracked tumor mutation counts.

TCRdb reprocessed the 5' RACE reads via MiXCR and lists one record per CDR3 protein. The sample holds approximately 9,700 distinct CDR3 sequences, 8% seen once. These receptors' antigens are unknown. Time point indicated: sample taken at primary tumor resection. The sequencing here drew on lung tumor tissue, taken at surgery. The origin of the receptors is a male donor with early-stage non-small cell lung cancer.

The V call is TRBV5-8, the J call TRBJ2-1; no clear D gene. V lost 2 bases, J lost 7 bases, and 13 bases lay in between. Germline V gene sequence: CDR1 SGHTS, CDR2 YDEGEE. The CDR3 runs to 14 residues. CDR3 DNA: TGTGCCAGCAGCTTCGTGGCCGTTGTTAATGAGCAGTTCTTC. It specifies CASSFVAVVNEQFF.

The table lists this clonotype with many counts. The chain couples TRBV20-1 to TRBJ2-3, with 11 bases that match TRBD2. V was pared by 3 bases and J by 4 bases, with 3 bases of the junction left unmatched. The germline V gene encodes CDR1 DFQATT and CDR2 SNEGSKA (reference sequence). CDR3 size: 14 residues. CDR3 protein: CSARTSGVADTQYF. The CDR3 region has the DNA TGCAGTGCTAGGACTAGCGGGGTAGCAGATACGCAGTATTTT.

The table lists this clonotype with many counts. The rearrangement joins TRBV28 to TRBJ2-2; possibly TRBD1 for D (5 bases). V shed 6 bases and J shed 0 bases, with 11 bases lying between them. The CDR3 consists of 15 residues. Germline CDR1 MDHEN, CDR2 SYDVKM. CDR3 protein: CASSRTPANTGELFF. CDR3 nucleotides: TGTGCCAGCAGCCGGACACCGGCGAACACCGGGGAGCTGTTTTTT.

This clonotype was found a few times. J is TRBJ2-3 and V is TRBV20-1; D perhaps matches TRBD2 (5 bases). Germline assignment: CDR1 DFQATT and CDR2 SNEGSKA (reference sequence). V was trimmed by 3 bases and J by 2 bases, leaving 6 bases between them. This CDR3 spans 12 amino acids. The CDR3 nucleotides read TGCAGTGCTAGCGGGGACACAGATACGCAGTATTTT. Encoded protein: CSASGDTDTQYF.

In this sample, this clonotype is medium-sized. The chain uses TRBV20-1 and TRBJ2-3, with TRBD2 identical over 13 bases. The CDR3 is 16 amino acids. Trimming cost V 1 base and J 10 bases; bases outside gene matches: 11. From germline, CDR1 is DFQATT and CDR2 SNEGSKA (reference sequence). CDR3 loop: CSARVATSGRPVAQYF. The DNA of the CDR3 is TGCAGTGCTAGAGTGGCGACTAGCGGGAGGCCGGTGGCGCAGTATTTT.

This clonotype ranks as medium-sized (0.01 to 0.1%). The rearrangement joins TRBV7-9 to TRBJ1-1, with 7 bases aligning to TRBD1. Germline-derived CDR1 and CDR2 are SEHNR and FQNEAQ (reference sequence). The CDR3 extends over 14 amino acids. Unmatched junction bases numbered 2, after V lost 4 bases and J lost 0 bases. The CDR3 DNA reads TGTGCCAGCAGCTGGGGACAGATGAACACTGAAGCTTTCTTT. As protein: CASSWGQMNTEAFF.

This clonotype was detected many times. V usage is TRBV12-3 or TRBV12-4 and J usage is TRBJ2-2, with D uncertain. Deletions cut 6 bases from V and 7 bases from J, with 12 bases between. The CDR3 is made up of 13 amino acids. CDR3 coding DNA: TGTGCCAGCAGCTCTTCTTGGGGCGGGGAGCTGTTTTTT. It is translated as CASSSSWGGELFF.

Notes on this clonotype: One end of the junction is discordant with germline, which a read error may explain. The rearrangement joins TRBV20-1 to TRBJ1-5, with D uncertain. The CDR3 length is 10 residues. Germline CDR1 and CDR2: DFQATT and SNEGSKA (reference sequence). CDR3 amino acids: CSARAKVTNF. CDR3 nucleotide sequence: TGCAGTGCTAGAGCCAAGGTAACGAATTTT.

This clonotype was seen at least ten times. The rearrangement links TRBV24-1 to TRBJ2-3, with 12 bases that match TRBD1. The CDR3 length is 17 residues. Per germline, CDR1 KGHDR and CDR2 SFDVKD. V shed 3 bases, J shed 1 base, and the junction held 4 bases outside the gene matches. The CDR3 nucleotides read TGTGCCACCAGTGATCCGGGACAGGGGGCGGGCACAGATACGCAGTATTTT. Its translation: CATSDPGQGAGTDTQYF.

This clonotype was counted many times. V is TRBV13 and J is TRBJ2-1; D is possibly TRBD2 (6 bases). The CDR3 runs to 14 residues. Germline V CDR1 and CDR2: PRHDT, FYEKMQ (reference sequence). V was pared by 4 bases and J by 4 bases, with 11 bases between. The CDR3 nucleotides read TGTGCCAGCAGCTCTGATAGCGGTTACAATGAGCAGTTCTTC. Translating it yields CASSSDSGYNEQFF.

The gene calls are TRBV20-1 and TRBJ2-3; TRBD1 is a possible D gene (7 bases). Germline-derived CDR1 and CDR2 are DFQATT and SNEGSKA (reference sequence). The CDR3 length is 13 residues. The ends were cut back, 6 bases at V and 1 base at J, with 11 bases in the middle. CDR3 in amino acids: CSAAGQRTDTQYF. The CDR3 DNA reads TGCAGTGCCGCGGGACAGCGCACAGATACGCAGTATTTT.

This clonotype has ten or more counts. The V call is TRBV7-6, the J call TRBJ1-1, with D possibly matching TRBD1 (6 bases). Trimming removed 5 bases at V and 7 bases at J, with 17 bases between. The CDR3 contains 14 residues. Germline V gene lookup returns CDR1 SGHVS and CDR2 FNYEAQ. The CDR3 reads CASSPPRLRGEAFF. CDR3 DNA sequence: TGTGCCAGCAGCCCACCTCGCCTCAGGGGTGAAGCTTTCTTT.

This clonotype was seen repeatedly, ten times or more. This rearrangement joins TRBV5-4 to TRBJ2-1, with 7 bases fitting TRBD1. The V gene's germline CDR1 is SGHNT and CDR2 YYREEE (reference sequence). Trimming at V came to 4 bases and at J to 5 bases, leaving 6 bases not matched to a gene. The CDR3 runs 14 residues. The CDR3 loop is CASSKGTADNEQFF. CDR3 DNA sequence: TGTGCCAGCAGCAAAGGGACAGCTGACAATGAGCAGTTCTTC.

In its sample, this clonotype was seen many times. The gene calls are TRBV20-1 and TRBJ2-1; D is undetermined. Germline assignment: CDR1 DFQATT and CDR2 SNEGSKA (reference sequence). V lost 1 base and J lost 8, with 12 bases in between. The CDR3 covers 13 residues. In DNA form, the CDR3 reads TGCAGTGCTAGAGTCAAGGCAACGCATGAGCAGTTCTTC. Protein product: CSARVKATHEQFF.

This clonotype was recorded at least ten times. The chain combines TRBV28 with TRBJ2-5; 12 nucleotides agree with TRBD2. The CDR3 contains 19 residues. J gave up 3 bases and V 5 bases, and 16 bases lay outside the gene matches. Germline CDR1 MDHEN, CDR2 SYDVKM. CDR3 sequence: CASSVPGLAGAGLKETQYF. CDR3 bases: TGTGCCAGCAGTGTCCCGGGACTAGCGGGCGCGGGGCTAAAAGAGACCCAGTACTTC.

Worth noting for this clonotype: Being one base from a much bigger clone, this may be a read error. The chain is built from TRBV24-1 and TRBJ2-1, with TRBD2 identical over 8 bases. CDR1 is KGHDR and CDR2 is SFDVKD in the germline V gene. The CDR3 has 16 residues. The CDR3 DNA follows: TGTGCCACCAGTGCCTTTAGCGGGAACACCTACAGTGAGCAGTTCTTC. It encodes CATSAFSGNTYSEQFF.

This clonotype came up many times. This chain connects TRBV6-1 to TRBJ2-7; 7 positions match TRBD1. The CDR3 spans 12 residues. J was trimmed by 2 bases and V by 10 bases; bases with no gene match: 5. CDR1 and CDR2 (germline): MNHNS, SASEGT. The CDR3 bases are TGTGCCACCAACAGGGGTACCTACGAGCAGTACTTC. Encoded protein: CATNRGTYEQYF.

V and J are TRBV7-9 and TRBJ1-5; no firm D call. The V and J ends lost 8 bases and 11 bases respectively, with 7 bases between them. The CDR3 spans 9 residues. Germline V gene data show CDR1 as SEHNR and CDR2 as FQNEAQ (reference sequence). DNA of the CDR3: TGTGCCAGCCCAAAGTCCCAGCATTTT. It is translated as CASPKSQHF.

In its sample, this clonotype was seen many times. The V call is TRBV29-1, the J call TRBJ2-1, with D hard to call. The V end was cut by 5 bases, the J end by 5 bases, with 10 bases between. Germline CDR1 is SQVTM and CDR2 is ANQGSEA. The CDR3 extends over 12 amino acids. The CDR3 coding sequence is TGCAGCGTTCCCGACGCTGACAATGAGCAGTTCTTC. Protein sequence: CSVPDADNEQFF.

This clonotype occurred many times. The chain is built from TRBV28 and TRBJ1-6; the match to TRBD1 covers 8 bases. CDR3 length equals 15 residues. The germline gives CDR1 MDHEN, CDR2 SYDVKM. The ends lost 6 bases at V and 8 bases at J; junction bases unmatched: 9. The CDR3: CASSPPAGGDSPLHF. In nucleotides, the CDR3 is TGTGCCAGCAGCCCCCCCGCAGGGGGCGATTCACCCCTCCACTTT.

This clonotype was seen repeatedly, ten times or more. The gene calls are TRBV9 and TRBJ1-5; D remains unclear. V was shortened by 0 bases and J by 2 bases, with 6 bases between the two germline ends. The CDR3 has 14 residues. CDR1 SGDLS and CDR2 YYNGEE come from the germline V gene. The CDR3 spells CASSVGVGNQPQHF. The CDR3 DNA follows: TGTGCCAGCAGCGTAGGGGTGGGCAATCAGCCCCAGCATTTT. Using reference TRBV9 and TRBJ1-5 for the parts outside the CDR3, the full variable domain is DSGVTQTPKHLITATGQRVTLRCSPRSGDLSVYWYQQSLDQGLQFLIQYYNGEERAKGNILERFSAQQFPDLHSELNLSSLELGDSALYFCASSVGVGNQPQHFGDGTRLSIL.